The 32 T cell receptor beta chains reported below all come from one sample, sequenced in a study of post-analysis software for immune sequencing data. The authors incorporated unique molecular identifiers into the TCR beta cDNA libraries. TCRdb re-derived calls from the PCR reads in MiXCR, one entry per CDR3 protein. The sample shows 150,000 to 200,000 distinct CDR3 sequences, approximately 31% of them seen only once. Notes on the study in general: Relative to controls, patients had about five TRBV segments at higher frequency, with TRBV5-6, TRBV5-1 and TRBV20-1 among these.

The antigens of these receptors remain unknown. Sequencing was performed on blood. The receptors here all came from a girl between 5 and 17 years old with multiple sclerosis.

The chain is built from TRBV29-1 and TRBJ2-7; 9 bases map to TRBD1. V was pared by 6 bases and J by 0 bases, with 18 bases of the junction left unmatched. The CDR3 extends over 18 amino acids. CDR1 is SQVTM and CDR2 is ANQGSEA in the germline V gene. CDR3 protein: CSVGDLPGQGLSSYEQYF. DNA of the CDR3: TGCAGCGTGGGGGACTTGCCGGGACAGGGACTTAGCTCCTACGAGCAGTACTTC.

For this clonotype: Just one base apart from a much larger clone, this may be a read error. The rearrangement joins TRBV28 to TRBJ2-1, with TRBD2 identical over 7 bases. Per germline, CDR1 MDHEN and CDR2 SYDVKM. V lost 8 bases, J lost 7 bases, and 20 bases stayed unmatched. The CDR3 length is 17 residues. The CDR3: CASGIPELARGSNEQFF. In DNA form, the CDR3 reads TGTGCCAGCGGAATCCCGGAACTAGCGCGGGGGAGTAATGAGCAGTTCTTC.

The V call is TRBV7-9, the J call TRBJ1-1, with 9 bases aligning to TRBD1. Germline trimming cut 4 bases from V and 9 bases from J; bases unmatched to any gene: 6. Germline V CDR1 and CDR2: SEHNR, FQNEAQ (reference sequence). This CDR3 comprises 13 residues. The CDR3 DNA is TGTGCCAGCAGCTCCGGACAGGGGTTTCAAGCTTTCTTT. Translating gives CASSSGQGFQAFF.

This clonotype was seen a single time. V is TRBV29-1 and J is TRBJ2-1; TRBD2 matches 15 bases. The CDR3 consists of 14 residues. Germline V gives CDR1 SQVTM, CDR2 ANQGSEA. V was pared by 4 bases and J by 9 bases, with 4 bases of the junction left unmatched. CDR3: CSVGTSGGAGEQFF. Written as DNA, the CDR3 is TGCAGCGTTGGGACTAGCGGGGGGGCGGGTGAGCAGTTCTTC.

This chain connects TRBV19 to TRBJ1-1; tentative D call: TRBD1 (6 bases). Germline CDR1 reads LNHDA; CDR2 reads SQIVND (reference sequence). Trimming took 7 bases from V and 3 from J, leaving 18 bases between them. The CDR3 is 15 amino acids. The CDR3 region has the DNA TGTGCCAGTACCAGGGGAGCCAGGGGCTACACTGAAGCTTTCTTT. Its protein is CASTRGARGYTEAFF.

This clonotype occurred many times. The chain couples TRBV27 to TRBJ2-7; tentative D call: TRBD1 (6 bases). The CDR3 has 14 amino acids. Deletions cut 5 bases from V and 3 bases from J, with 14 bases between. Germline V gene data show CDR1 as MNHEY and CDR2 as SMNVEV (reference sequence). DNA for the CDR3: TGTGCCAGCAGTCTAGACGGGACAATCTACGAGCAGTACTTC. Encoded protein: CASSLDGTIYEQYF.

This chain uses TRBV28 with TRBJ1-2; TRBD1 is a possible D gene (5 bases). This CDR3 region has 13 residues. Germline CDR1 MDHEN, CDR2 SYDVKM. The V end was cut by 4 bases, the J end by 4 bases, with 10 bases between. In nucleotides, the CDR3 is TGTGCCAGCAGTTCCGGACAAGCCTATGGCTACACCTTC. Translation gives CASSSGQAYGYTF.

This clonotype was recorded a few times. This chain uses TRBV11-1 with TRBJ2-3, with 12 bases matching TRBD1. Germline V lookup: CDR1 SGHAT, CDR2 FQDESV (reference sequence). Germline trimming cut 5 bases from V and 4 bases from J; bases unmatched to any gene: 4. This CDR3 region has 15 residues. The CDR3 is CASSQGTGGADTQYF. CDR3 nucleotide sequence: TGTGCCAGCAGCCAGGGGACAGGGGGCGCAGATACGCAGTATTTT.

This clonotype was seen ten or more times. The V and J genes are TRBV5-1 and TRBJ1-1; a weak D match, TRBD1 (6 bases). The CDR3 loop spans 13 amino acids. Germline loops: CDR1 SGHRS, CDR2 YFSETQ. Trimming cost V 7 bases and J 1 base, with 11 bases left between them. CDR3 nucleotides: TGCGCCAGCGGACAGCCCGGGAACACTGAAGCTTTCTTT. Translation gives CASGQPGNTEAFF.

This clonotype has a handful of counts. The chain has TRBV5-1 and TRBJ1-3, with 8 bases lining up with TRBD1. Germline V CDR1 and CDR2: SGHRS, YFSETQ. J gave up 1 base and V 4 bases, and 4 bases lay outside the gene matches. The CDR3 covers 15 residues. CDR3 region: CASSSWTGSGNTIYF. The CDR3 DNA reads TGCGCCAGCAGCAGCTGGACAGGGTCTGGAAACACCATATATTTT.

On this clonotype itself: A single base separates this from a much larger clone, so it may be a read error. This sequence joins TRBV7-9 and TRBJ2-4, with 14 positions matching TRBD2. The CDR3 is 16 amino acids. V gave up 5 bases and J gave up 8 bases; unmatched junction bases: 8. Germline lookup yields CDR1 SEHNR and CDR2 FQNEAQ (reference sequence). The CDR3 here is CASSRTSGRSGDIQYF. The CDR3 nucleotides read TGTGCCAGCAGCCGGACTAGCGGGAGGTCTGGGGACATTCAGTACTTC.

This clonotype was recorded a few times. The chain combines TRBV14 with TRBJ2-3; 15 positions agree with TRBD2. The CDR3 sequence is 20 residues long. V was clipped by 3 bases and J by 6 bases; unmatched bases: 16. CDR1 is SGHDN and CDR2 is FVKESK in the germline V gene. The CDR3, as DNA: TGTGCCAGCAGCCACCCCCAAAGGACTAGCGGGAGGGCCTTATGGGATACGCAGTATTTT. As protein: CASSHPQRTSGRALWDTQYF.

The chain couples TRBV7-2 to TRBJ2-5; tentatively, D is TRBD1 or TRBD2 (6 bases each). CDR1 and CDR2 from the germline V gene are SGHTA and FQGNSA. The CDR3 extends over 13 amino acids. V lost 5 bases and J lost 7, with 14 bases in between. The CDR3 here is CASSREWGRTQYF. In DNA form, the CDR3 reads TGTGCCAGCAGCCGGGAGTGGGGGCGGACCCAGTACTTC.

This clonotype has only a few counts. The chain joins TRBV3-1 to TRBJ2-1; 15 nucleotides line up with TRBD2. There are 18 residues in the CDR3. V lost 5 bases and J lost 7; bases outside the gene matches: 12. Germline V gene data show CDR1 as LGHDT and CDR2 as YNNKEL (reference sequence). CDR3 nucleotide sequence: TGTGCCAGCAGCTCCCCCACCGGGACTAGCGGGAGGAGGAATGAGCAGTTCTTC. Its translation is CASSSPTGTSGRRNEQFF.

There are many counts of this clonotype. The V and J genes are TRBV27 and TRBJ2-6; D is perhaps TRBD1 or TRBD2 (5 bases each). The CDR3 is 17 amino acids. CDR1 and CDR2 (germline): MNHEY, SMNVEV (reference sequence). V gave up 3 bases and J gave up 2 bases, with 14 bases separating them. The CDR3 here is CASSFERRGAGANVLTF. The CDR3 nucleotides are TGTGCCAGCAGTTTCGAGCGAAGAGGGGCTGGGGCCAACGTCCTGACTTTC. Full variable domain (outside the CDR3, taken from reference TRBV27 and TRBJ2-6): EAQVTQNPRYLITVTGKKLTVTCSQNMNHEYMSWYRQDPGLGLRQIYYSMNVEVTDKGDVPEGYKVSRKEKRNFPLILESPSPNQTSLYFCASSFERRGAGANVLTFGAGSRLTVL.

This chain links TRBV21-1 with TRBJ1-5; the D segment call TRBD1 is taken from the table without a DNA check. TRBV21-1 is classified as a pseudogene. CDR3 size: 14 residues. CDR3 protein: CASNPDRERQPQHF. The DNA for the CDR3 is TGTGCCAGCAATCCCGACAGGGAACGGCAGCCCCAGCATTTT.

This sequence joins TRBV12-3 or TRBV12-4 and TRBJ1-4; D uncertain. The length of the CDR3 is 15 residues. V lost 2 bases and J 7 bases, leaving 14 bases between the germline ends. The CDR3 DNA is TGTGCCAGCAGTTTATCAGCGAAAACTCGTGAAAAACTGTTTTTT. Translated, it gives CASSLSAKTREKLFF.

The J gene is TRBJ1-2, the V gene TRBV6-1; D is undetermined. CDR1 is MNHNS and CDR2 is SASEGT in the germline V gene. CDR3 size: 13 residues. V lost 4 bases and J 8 bases, leaving 14 bases between the germline ends. CDR3 nucleotide sequence: TGTGCCAGCAGTGGGGTCTCCATGAGGGGCTACACCTTC. Protein product: CASSGVSMRGYTF.

The chain carries TRBV29-1 and TRBJ2-3, with D uncertain. The germline V and J ends were trimmed by 5 bases and 3 bases, with 15 bases remaining between them. The CDR3 spans 14 residues. CDR1 SQVTM and CDR2 ANQGSEA come from the germline V gene. The CDR3 sequence is CSVQSWPLTDTQYF. CDR3 DNA sequence: TGCAGCGTTCAGAGTTGGCCCCTAACAGATACGCAGTATTTT.

This clonotype was seen a single time. The chain's CDR3 is CASSARTITGSDYGYTF. The CDR3 DNA reads as TGCGCCAGCAGCGCACGTACGATTACAGGGAGTGACTATGGCTACACCTTC. This rearrangement joins TRBV5-1 to TRBJ1-2; a weak D match, TRBD1 (6 bases). V was shortened by 4 bases and J by 3 bases, with 22 bases between the two germline ends. The CDR3 spans 17 residues. Germline lookup yields CDR1 SGHRS and CDR2 YFSETQ. The complete variable domain, with remaining parts taken from reference TRBV5-1 and TRBJ1-2, reads KAGVTQTPRYLIKTRGQQVTLSCSPISGHRSVSWYQQTPGQGLQFLFEYFSETQRNKGNFPGRFSGRQFSNSRSEMNVSTLELGDSALYLCASSARTITGSDYGYTFGSGTRLTVV.

This chain joins TRBV12-3 or TRBV12-4 and TRBJ2-3, with TRBD2 identical over 7 bases. CDR3 length: 11 residues. V was pared by 9 bases and J by 5 bases, with 2 bases of the junction left unmatched. This CDR3 reads CASGGGDTQYF. The CDR3, as DNA: TGTGCCAGTGGGGGGGGAGATACGCAGTATTTT.

The rearrangement joins TRBV27 to TRBJ1-4; 8 nucleotides agree with TRBD1. The CDR3 spans 14 residues. Germline-derived CDR1 and CDR2 are MNHEY and SMNVEV (reference sequence). The J segment lost 14 bases and the V segment lost 5 bases, leaving 13 bases of the junction unmatched. The CDR3 DNA reads as TGTGCCAGCAGTACCCCGGGACAGGACCCTGGTCTGTTTTTT. It specifies CASSTPGQDPGLFF. Full variable domain (remainder filled in from reference TRBV27 and TRBJ1-4): EAQVTQNPRYLITVTGKKLTVTCSQNMNHEYMSWYRQDPGLGLRQIYYSMNVEVTDKGDVPEGYKVSRKEKRNFPLILESPSPNQTSLYFCASSTPGQDPGLFFGSGTQLSVL.

The chain employs TRBV6-2 or TRBV6-3 and TRBJ2-1; D is possibly TRBD2 (6 bases). Germline CDR1 is MNHEY and CDR2 is SVGEGT. Trimming stripped 0 bases from V and 8 bases from J, with 14 bases between. There are 15 residues in the CDR3. The CDR3 nucleotides are TGTGCCAGCAGTTACTCCCCGGGAGATCGGTATGAGCAGTTCTTC. Translation: CASSYSPGDRYEQFF.

In its sample, this clonotype was seen many times. CDR3 region: CSASQGAREQFF. CDR3 coding DNA: TGCAGTGCTAGTCAGGGGGCTCGGGAGCAGTTCTTC. The chain recombines TRBV20-1 with TRBJ2-1, with 8 bases fitting TRBD1. This CDR3 contains 12 residues. In germline, CDR1 is DFQATT, CDR2 SNEGSKA (reference sequence). Germline trimming cut 3 bases from V and 10 bases from J; bases unmatched to any gene: 5.

V is TRBV7-8 and J is TRBJ2-4; D call uncertain. The germline V gene encodes CDR1 SGHVS and CDR2 FQNEAQ. Trimming pared 5 bases from V and 1 base from J, leaving 12 bases between. The CDR3 covers 15 residues. CDR3 protein: CASSHTDSAKNIQYF. The CDR3 bases are TGTGCCAGCAGCCATACCGATAGCGCCAAAAACATTCAGTACTTC.

The table lists this clonotype with a few counts. The rearrangement uses TRBV5-1 and TRBJ2-2; D gene unclear. From germline, CDR1 is SGHRS and CDR2 YFSETQ. This CDR3 is 14 amino acids long. The ends were cut back, 4 bases at V and 6 bases at J, with 13 bases in the middle. CDR3 residues: CASSTIQVAGELFF. CDR3 DNA: TGCGCCAGCAGCACCATCCAAGTGGCCGGGGAGCTGTTTTTT.

Many counts were recorded for this clonotype. The chain is built from TRBV7-9 and TRBJ1-2, with 7 bases matching TRBD1. CDR3 size: 11 residues. The V and J ends lost 5 bases and 13 bases, in that order; junction bases with no gene match: 7. From germline, CDR1 is SEHNR and CDR2 FQNEAQ (reference sequence). The CDR3 sequence is CASSPGQDFTF. In DNA, the CDR3 is TGTGCCAGCAGCCCCGGACAGGACTTCACCTTC.

In this sample, this clonotype turned up many times. The chain joins TRBV3-1 to TRBJ2-5; D is perhaps TRBD2 (5 bases). The CDR3 extends over 15 amino acids. CDR1 LGHDT and CDR2 YNNKEL come from the germline V gene (reference sequence). With 5 bases removed from V and 5 bases from J, the gap between germline ends came to 18 bases. CDR3 DNA: TGTGCCAGCAGCAGTAGGCGGATTGAGGGTGAGACCCAGTACTTC. It specifies CASSSRRIEGETQYF.

This clonotype was recorded at least ten times. This rearrangement joins TRBV4-1 to TRBJ2-3; 8 nucleotides match TRBD1. Germline-derived CDR1 and CDR2 are MGHRA and YSYEKL. Unmatched junction bases numbered 6, after V lost 3 bases and J lost 1 base. This CDR3 is 16 amino acids long. CDR3 bases: TGCGCCAGCAGCCACAGACCGGGACAGGGCACAGATACGCAGTATTTT. Translating gives CASSHRPGQGTDTQYF.

The J gene is TRBJ1-5, the V gene TRBV21-1. TRBV21-1 is flagged as a pseudogene. CDR3 length equals 14 residues. This CDR3 reads CASSLGGVNQPQHF. The CDR3 DNA sequence: TGTGCCAGCAGCCTAGGGGGAGTGAATCAGCCCCAGCATTTT.

This chain links TRBV6-2 or TRBV6-3 with TRBJ1-1, with D possibly being TRBD1 (6 bases). This CDR3 is 15 amino acids long. Germline CDR1 MNHEY, CDR2 SVGEGT. V lost 6 bases and J lost 3, with 17 bases in between. CDR3 coding DNA: TGTGCCAGCAGGAATCCCGGACAGCTATACACTGAAGCTTTCTTT. It encodes CASRNPGQLYTEAFF.

Notes on this clonotype: The germline gene is not matched at one end of the junction; a read error may be the cause. The V and J genes are TRBV10-3 and TRBJ2-1, with D hard to call. In germline, CDR1 is ENHRY, CDR2 SYGVKD. The CDR3 has 17 amino acids. CDR3: CAISDRSETSSYNEQFF. The CDR3, as DNA: TGTGCCATCAGTGATAGGTCGGAAACCTCCTCCTACAATGAGCAGTTCTTT.